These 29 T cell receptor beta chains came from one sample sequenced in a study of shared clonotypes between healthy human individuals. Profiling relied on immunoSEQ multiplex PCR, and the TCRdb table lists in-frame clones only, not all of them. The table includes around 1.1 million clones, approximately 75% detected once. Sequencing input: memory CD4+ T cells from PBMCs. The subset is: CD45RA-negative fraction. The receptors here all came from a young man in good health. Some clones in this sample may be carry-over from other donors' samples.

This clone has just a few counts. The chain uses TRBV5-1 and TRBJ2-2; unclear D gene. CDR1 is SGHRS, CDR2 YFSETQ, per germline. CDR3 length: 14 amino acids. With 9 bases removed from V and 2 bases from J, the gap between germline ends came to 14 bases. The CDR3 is CATARSFNTGELFF. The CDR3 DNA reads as TGCGCCACCGCAAGGTCATTCAACACCGGGGAGCTGTTTTTT.

The CDR3 spells CASSFGLAGGSYNEQFF. The CDR3, as DNA: TGCGCCAGCAGCTTCGGACTAGCGGGAGGTTCCTACAATGAGCAGTTCTTC. V is TRBV5-1 and J is TRBJ2-1; 14 bases are a match to TRBD2. Trimming at V came to 2 bases and at J to 1 base, leaving 2 bases not matched to a gene. Looked up from germline, CDR1 is SGHRS and CDR2 is YFSETQ. This CDR3 contains 17 residues.

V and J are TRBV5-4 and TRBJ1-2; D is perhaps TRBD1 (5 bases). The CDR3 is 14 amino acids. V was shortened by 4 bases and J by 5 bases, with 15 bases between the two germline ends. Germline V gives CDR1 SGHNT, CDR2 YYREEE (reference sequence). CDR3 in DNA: TGTGCCAGCAGCACCCGGGAGGGGCGGTATGGCTACACCTTC. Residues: CASSTREGRYGYTF.

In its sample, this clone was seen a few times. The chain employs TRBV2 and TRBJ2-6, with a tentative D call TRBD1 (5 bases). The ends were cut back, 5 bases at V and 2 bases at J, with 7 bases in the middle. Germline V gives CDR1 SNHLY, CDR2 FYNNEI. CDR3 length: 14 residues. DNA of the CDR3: TGTGCCAGCAGTCCAGGGACTGGGGCCAACGTCCTGACTTTC. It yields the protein CASSPGTGANVLTF. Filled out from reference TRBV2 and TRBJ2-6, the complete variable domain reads EPEVTQTPSHQVTQMGQEVILRCVPISNHLYFYWYRQILGQKVEFLVSFYNNEISEKSEIFDDQFSVERPDGSNFTLKIRSTKLEDSAMYFCASSPGTGANVLTFGAGSRLTVL.

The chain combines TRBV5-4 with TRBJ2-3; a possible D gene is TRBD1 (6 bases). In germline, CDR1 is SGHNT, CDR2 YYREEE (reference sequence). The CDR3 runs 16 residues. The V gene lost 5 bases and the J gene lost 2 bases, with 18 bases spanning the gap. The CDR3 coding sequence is TGTGCCAGCAGACCCGGGACACCTAAAGCCACAGATACGCAGTATTTT. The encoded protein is CASRPGTPKATDTQYF. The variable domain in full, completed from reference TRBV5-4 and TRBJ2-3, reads ETGVTQSPTHLIKTRGQQVTLRCSSQSGHNTVSWYQQALGQGPQFIFQYYREEENGRGNFPPRFSGLQFPNYSSELNVNALELDDSALYLCASRPGTPKATDTQYFGPGTRLTVL.

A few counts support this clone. The CDR3 loop reads CASRTGQGSNQPQHF. As DNA, the CDR3 is TGTGCCAGTAGGACGGGACAGGGGAGCAATCAGCCCCAGCATTTT. The chain couples TRBV19 to TRBJ1-5; 10 bases match TRBD1. Germline V gives CDR1 LNHDA, CDR2 SQIVND (reference sequence). Trimming cost V 6 bases and J 1 base; bases outside gene matches: 3. This CDR3 contains 15 residues.

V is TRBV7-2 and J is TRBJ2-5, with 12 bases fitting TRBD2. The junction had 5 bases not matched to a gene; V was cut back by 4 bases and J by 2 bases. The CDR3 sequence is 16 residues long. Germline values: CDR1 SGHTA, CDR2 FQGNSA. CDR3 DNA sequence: TGTGCCAGCAGCTCGACTAGCGGGAGTGTACAAGAGACCCAGTACTTC. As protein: CASSSTSGSVQETQYF.

This CDR3 is CAWMSGGLETQYF. The CDR3 bases are TGTGCCTGGATGTCAGGGGGCCTGGAGACCCAGTACTTC. The chain is built from TRBV30 and TRBJ2-5; 8 nucleotides align to TRBD1. The CDR3 is 13 amino acids. V shed 4 bases, J shed 5 bases, and the junction held 6 bases outside the gene matches. Germline CDR1 and CDR2: GTSNPN and SVGIG (reference sequence).

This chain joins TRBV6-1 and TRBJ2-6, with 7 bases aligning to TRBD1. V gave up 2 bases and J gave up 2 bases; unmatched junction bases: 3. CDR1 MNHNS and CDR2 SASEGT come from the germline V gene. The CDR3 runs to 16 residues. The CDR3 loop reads CASSEKGAPGANVLTF. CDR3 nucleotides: TGTGCCAGCAGTGAAAAGGGGGCGCCTGGGGCCAACGTCCTGACTTTC.

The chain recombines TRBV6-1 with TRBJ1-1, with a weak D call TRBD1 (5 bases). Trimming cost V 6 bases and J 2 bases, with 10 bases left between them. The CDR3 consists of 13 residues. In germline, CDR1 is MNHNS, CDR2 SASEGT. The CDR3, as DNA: TGTGCCAGCAGGGGTAGGGGAAACACTGAAGCTTTCTTT. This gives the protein CASRGRGNTEAFF.

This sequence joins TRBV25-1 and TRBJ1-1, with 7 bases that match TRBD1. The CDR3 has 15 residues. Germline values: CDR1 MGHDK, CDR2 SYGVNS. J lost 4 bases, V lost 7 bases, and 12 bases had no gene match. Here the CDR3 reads CASILDRPGGTEAFF. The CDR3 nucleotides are TGTGCCAGCATTCTGGACAGGCCCGGGGGCACTGAAGCTTTCTTT.

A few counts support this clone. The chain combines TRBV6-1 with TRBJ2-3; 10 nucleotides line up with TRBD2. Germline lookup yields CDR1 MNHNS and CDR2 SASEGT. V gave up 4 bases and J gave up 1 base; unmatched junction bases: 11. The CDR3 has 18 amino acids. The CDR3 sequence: CASSAFSGTSARTDTQYF. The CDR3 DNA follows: TGTGCCAGCAGTGCTTTTTCCGGGACTAGCGCGCGCACAGATACGCAGTATTTT.

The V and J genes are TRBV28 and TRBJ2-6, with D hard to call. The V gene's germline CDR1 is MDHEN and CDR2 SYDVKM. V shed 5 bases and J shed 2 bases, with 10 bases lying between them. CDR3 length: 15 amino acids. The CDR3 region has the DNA TGTGCCAGCAGTACCAGTGGGGCTGGGGCCAACGTCCTGACTTTC. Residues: CASSTSGAGANVLTF.

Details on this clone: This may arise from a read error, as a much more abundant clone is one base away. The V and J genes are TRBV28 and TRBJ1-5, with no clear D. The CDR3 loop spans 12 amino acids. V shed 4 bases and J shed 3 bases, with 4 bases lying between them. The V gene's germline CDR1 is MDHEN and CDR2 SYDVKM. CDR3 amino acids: CASSYPNQPQHF. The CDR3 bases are TGTGCCAGCAGTTACCCCAATCAGCCCCAGCATTTT.

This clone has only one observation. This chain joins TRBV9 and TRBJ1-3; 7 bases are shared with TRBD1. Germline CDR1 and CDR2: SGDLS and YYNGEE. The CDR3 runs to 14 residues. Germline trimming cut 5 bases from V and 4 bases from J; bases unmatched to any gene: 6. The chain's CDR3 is CASSDDRAGNTIYF. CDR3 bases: TGTGCCAGCAGTGACGACAGGGCCGGAAACACCATATATTTT. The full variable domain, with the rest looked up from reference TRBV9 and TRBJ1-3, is DSGVTQTPKHLITATGQRVTLRCSPRSGDLSVYWYQQSLDQGLQFLIQYYNGEERAKGNILERFSAQQFPDLHSELNLSSLELGDSALYFCASSDDRAGNTIYFGEGSWLTVV.

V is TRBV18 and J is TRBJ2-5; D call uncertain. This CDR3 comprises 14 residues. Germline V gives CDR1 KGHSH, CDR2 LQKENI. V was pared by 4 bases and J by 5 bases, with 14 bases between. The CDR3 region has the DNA TGTGCCAGCTCACAGGATAACCGCCAGGAGACCCAGTACTTC. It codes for CASSQDNRQETQYF.

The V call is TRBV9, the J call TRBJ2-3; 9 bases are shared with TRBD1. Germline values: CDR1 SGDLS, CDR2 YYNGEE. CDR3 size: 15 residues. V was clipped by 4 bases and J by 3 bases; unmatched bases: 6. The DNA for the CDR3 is TGTGCCAGCAGCAAGGGACAGGGAAGGACAGATACGCAGTATTTT. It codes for CASSKGQGRTDTQYF.

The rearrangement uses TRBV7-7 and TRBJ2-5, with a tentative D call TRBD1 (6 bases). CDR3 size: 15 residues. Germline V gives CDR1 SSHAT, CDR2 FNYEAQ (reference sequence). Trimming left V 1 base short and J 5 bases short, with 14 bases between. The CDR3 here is CASSLDGQSGETQYF. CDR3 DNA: TGTGCCAGCAGCTTAGACGGACAGTCGGGCGAGACCCAGTACTTC. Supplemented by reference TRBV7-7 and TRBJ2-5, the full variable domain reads GAGVSQSPRYKVTKRGQDVTLRCDPISSHATLYWYQQALGQGPEFLTYFNYEAQPDKSGLPSDRFSAERPEGSISTLTIQRTEQRDSAMYRCASSLDGQSGETQYFGPGTRLLVL.

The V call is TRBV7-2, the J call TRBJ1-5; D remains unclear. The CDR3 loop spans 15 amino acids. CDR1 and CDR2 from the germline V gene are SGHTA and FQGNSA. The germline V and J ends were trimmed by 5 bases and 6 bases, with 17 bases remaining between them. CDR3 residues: CASSEDSTTVQPQHF. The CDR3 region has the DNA TGTGCCAGCAGCGAGGATTCTACTACTGTTCAGCCCCAGCATTTT.

CDR3 DNA: TGCGCCAGCAGAAGATTCGGGACTAGCGGGAGGGCCGTCGAGCAGTACTTC. Translating gives CASRRFGTSGRAVEQYF. The chain recombines TRBV10-2 with TRBJ2-7, with 16 bases lining up with TRBD2. Unmatched junction bases numbered 11, after V lost 6 bases and J lost 6 bases. The germline CDR1 and CDR2 sequences are WSHSY and SAAADI. This CDR3 has 17 amino acids.

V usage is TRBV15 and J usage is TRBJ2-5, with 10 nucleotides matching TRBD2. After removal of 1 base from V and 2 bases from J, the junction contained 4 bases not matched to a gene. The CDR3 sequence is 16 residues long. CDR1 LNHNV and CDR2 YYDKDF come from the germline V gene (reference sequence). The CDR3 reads CATSRGTSGAQETQYF. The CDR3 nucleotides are TGTGCCACCAGCAGAGGGACTAGCGGAGCTCAAGAGACCCAGTACTTC. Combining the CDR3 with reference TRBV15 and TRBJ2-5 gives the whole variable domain DAMVIQNPRYQVTQFGKPVTLSCSQTLNHNVMYWYQQKSSQAPKLLFHYYDKDFNNEADTPDNFQSRRPNTSFCFLDIRSPGLGDTAMYLCATSRGTSGAQETQYFGPGTRLLVL.

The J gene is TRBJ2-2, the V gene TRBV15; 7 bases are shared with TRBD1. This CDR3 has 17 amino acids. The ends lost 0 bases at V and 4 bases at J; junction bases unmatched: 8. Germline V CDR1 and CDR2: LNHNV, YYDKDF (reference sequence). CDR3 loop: CATSRDRGGAGTGELFF. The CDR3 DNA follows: TGTGCCACCAGCAGAGATCGAGGGGGCGCGGGCACCGGGGAGCTGTTTTTT.

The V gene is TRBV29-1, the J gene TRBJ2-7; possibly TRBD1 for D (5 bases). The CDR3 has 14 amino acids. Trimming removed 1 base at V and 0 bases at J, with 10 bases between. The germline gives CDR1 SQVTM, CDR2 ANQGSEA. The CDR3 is CSVEAGQLSYEQYF. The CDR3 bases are TGCAGCGTTGAAGCAGGGCAACTCTCCTACGAGCAGTACTTC.

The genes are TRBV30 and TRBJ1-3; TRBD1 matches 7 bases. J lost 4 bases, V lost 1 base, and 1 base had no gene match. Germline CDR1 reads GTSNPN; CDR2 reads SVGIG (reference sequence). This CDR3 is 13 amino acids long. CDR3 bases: TGTGCCTGGAGTGGGGACAGAGGAAACACCATATATTTT. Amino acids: CAWSGDRGNTIYF.

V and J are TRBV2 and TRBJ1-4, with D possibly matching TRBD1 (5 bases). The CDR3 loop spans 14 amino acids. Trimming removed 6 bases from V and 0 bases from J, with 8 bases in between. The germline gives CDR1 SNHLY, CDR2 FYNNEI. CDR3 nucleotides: TGTGCCAGCAGAGACAGACCAACTAATGAAAAACTGTTTTTT. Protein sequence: CASRDRPTNEKLFF.

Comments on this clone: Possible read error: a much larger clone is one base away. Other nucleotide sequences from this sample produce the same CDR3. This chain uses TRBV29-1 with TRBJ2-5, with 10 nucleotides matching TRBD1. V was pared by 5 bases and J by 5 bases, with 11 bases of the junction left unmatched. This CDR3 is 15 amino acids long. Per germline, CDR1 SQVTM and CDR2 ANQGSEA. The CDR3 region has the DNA TGCAGCGTTCTTAATCCGGGACAGGGGCAGGAGACCCAGTACTTC. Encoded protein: CSVLNPGQGQETQYF.

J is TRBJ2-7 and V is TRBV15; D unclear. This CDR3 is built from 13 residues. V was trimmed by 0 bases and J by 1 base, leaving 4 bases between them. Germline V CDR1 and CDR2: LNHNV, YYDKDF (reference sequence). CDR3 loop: CATSREPSYEQYF. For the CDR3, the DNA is TGTGCCACCAGCAGAGAGCCTTCCTACGAGCAGTACTTC.

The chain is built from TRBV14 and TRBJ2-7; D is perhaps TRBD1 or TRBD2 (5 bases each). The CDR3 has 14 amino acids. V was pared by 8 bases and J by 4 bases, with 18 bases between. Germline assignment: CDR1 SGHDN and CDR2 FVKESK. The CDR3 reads CASSYGAGRYEQYF. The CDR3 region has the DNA TGTGCCAGCTCTTACGGGGCGGGTAGGTACGAGCAGTACTTC.

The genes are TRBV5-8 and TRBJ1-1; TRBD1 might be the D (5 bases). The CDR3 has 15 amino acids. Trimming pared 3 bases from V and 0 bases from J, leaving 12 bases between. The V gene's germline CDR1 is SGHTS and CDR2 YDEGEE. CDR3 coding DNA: TGTGCCAGCAGCTGGGACTCATTCATGAACACTGAAGCTTTCTTT. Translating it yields CASSWDSFMNTEAFF.